This TCR beta chain was retrieved from a study of T-cell reconstitution after alpha-beta-depleted transplantation in children. This clonotype showed up just a few times. TCRbeta library preparation incorporated unique molecular identifiers. TCRdb redid the calling of the PCR reads with MiXCR, one entry per CDR3 protein. The sample lists 190,000 or so distinct CDR3 sequences; about 6.8% were seen once. The CDR3 runs to 14 residues. The germline V gene has CDR1 LGHDT and CDR2 YNNKEL (reference sequence). J gave up 8 bases and V 0 bases, and 3 bases lay outside the gene matches. The chain carries TRBV3-1 and TRBJ1-4; 7 positions match TRBD1. The sequence was collected from a human donor who donated a stem cell graft to a child with Wiskott-Aldrich syndrome. The sample was PBMCs from the stem cell graft donor, taken from the stem cell graft. The CDR3 is CASSQDRGSEKLFF. CDR3 DNA: TGTGCCAGCAGCCAAGACAGGGGGTCCGAAAAACTGTTTTTT.